A selection of T cell receptor beta chains follows, all from one sample in a study of vaccination and CD4 T cells after COVID-19. Using its own MiXCR run on the PCR reads, TCRdb lists one record per CDR3 protein. The repertoire includes 13,000 to 15,000 distinct CDR3 sequences, approximately 52% of them detected once, and about 8.3% sits in the top ten. Their target antigens are unknown. Sequencing was performed on CD4+ T cells from blood, cultured in vitro. Every receptor here comes from a human donor who had recovered from COVID-19. Each CDR3 is given with its conserved first and last residue. D genes are given only for firm matches. Not all rows give a size; the values are once, few, many and, for expanded clones, a class.

V gene,J gene,D gene,clone size,CDR3 DNA,CDR3 protein
TRBV7-6,TRBJ1-1,-,-,TGTGCCAGCAGCGGTCGTGGGGGCGAGTTTAGGAACACTGAAGCTTTCTTT,CASSGRGGEFRNTEAFF
TRBV2,TRBJ2-3,-,-,TGTGCCAGCAGAGGACAGTCAGATACGCAGTATTTT,CASRGQSDTQYF
TRBV6-2/TRBV6-3,TRBJ1-1,TRBD1,few,TGTGCCAGTTACCCCAGGACAGGGGGCGGTTGGACTGAAGCTTTCTTT,CASYPRTGGGWTEAFF
TRBV20-1,TRBJ1-1,-,-,TGCAGTGTTCCACCCCCCGGCAGGTTGAACACTGAAGCTTTCTTT,CSVPPPGRLNTEAFF
TRBV27,TRBJ1-5,-,-,TGTGCCAGCAGTTTCTCACCACAGGGCAATCAGCCCCAGCATTTT,CASSFSPQGNQPQHF
TRBV4-1,TRBJ2-3,TRBD2,-,TGCGCCAGCAGCCAAGTAGGGTGGCAGCGGGAGGGCTTAGATACGCAGTATTTT,CASSQVGWQREGLDTQYF
TRBV7-3,TRBJ2-3,-,-,TGTGCCAGCAGCTTACCCCCAGATACGCAGTATTTT,CASSLPPDTQYF
TRBV2,TRBJ2-2,-,few,TGTGCCAGCAAAGTGGAGAACACCGGGGAGCTGTTTTTT,CASKVENTGELFF
TRBV29-1,TRBJ2-2,TRBD2,once,TGCAGCGTTGGGCTTAGCGGGAGCGTGGGCACCGGGGAGCTGTTTTTT,CSVGLSGSVGTGELFF
TRBV6-1,TRBJ1-3,TRBD1,few,TGTGCCAGCAGTGCCGGAAGGACAGGGGGCTCTGGAAACACCATATATTTT,CASSAGRTGGSGNTIYF
TRBV7-9,TRBJ2-7,TRBD1,-,TGTGCCAGCAGCACACCGGGACAGGGGGTTCTCGAGCAGTACTTC,CASSTPGQGVLEQYF
TRBV21-1,TRBJ2-1,-,-,TGTGCCAGCAAACGCCAGGAGCAGTTCTTC,CASKRQEQFF
TRBV2,TRBJ2-7,-,-,TGTGCCAGCAGTCTGACTCTTTCCTACGAGCAGTACTTC,CASSLTLSYEQYF